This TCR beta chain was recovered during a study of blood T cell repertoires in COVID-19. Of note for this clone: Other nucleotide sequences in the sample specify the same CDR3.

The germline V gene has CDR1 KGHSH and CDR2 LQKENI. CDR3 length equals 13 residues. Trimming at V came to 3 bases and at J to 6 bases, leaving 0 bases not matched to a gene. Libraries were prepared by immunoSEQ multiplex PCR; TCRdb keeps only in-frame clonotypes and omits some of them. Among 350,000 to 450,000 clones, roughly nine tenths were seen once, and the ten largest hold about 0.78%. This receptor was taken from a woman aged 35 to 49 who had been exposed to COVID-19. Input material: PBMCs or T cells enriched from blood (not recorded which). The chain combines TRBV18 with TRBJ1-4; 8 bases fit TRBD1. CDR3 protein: CASSPGQDEKLFF. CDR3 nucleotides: TGTGCCAGCTCACCGGGACAGGATGAAAAACTGTTTTTT.